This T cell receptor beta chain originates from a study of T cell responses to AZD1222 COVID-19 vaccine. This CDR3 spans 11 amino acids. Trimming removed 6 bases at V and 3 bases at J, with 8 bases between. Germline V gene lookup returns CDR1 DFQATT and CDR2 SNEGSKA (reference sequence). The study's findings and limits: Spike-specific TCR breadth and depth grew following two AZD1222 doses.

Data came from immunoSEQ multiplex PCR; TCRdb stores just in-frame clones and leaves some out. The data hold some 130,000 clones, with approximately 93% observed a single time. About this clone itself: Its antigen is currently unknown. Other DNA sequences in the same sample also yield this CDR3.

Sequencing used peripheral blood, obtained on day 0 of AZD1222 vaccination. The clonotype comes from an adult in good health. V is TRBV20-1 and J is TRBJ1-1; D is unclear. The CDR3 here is CSAWGYTEAFF. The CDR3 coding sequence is TGCAGTGCGTGGGGTTACACTGAAGCTTTCTTT.